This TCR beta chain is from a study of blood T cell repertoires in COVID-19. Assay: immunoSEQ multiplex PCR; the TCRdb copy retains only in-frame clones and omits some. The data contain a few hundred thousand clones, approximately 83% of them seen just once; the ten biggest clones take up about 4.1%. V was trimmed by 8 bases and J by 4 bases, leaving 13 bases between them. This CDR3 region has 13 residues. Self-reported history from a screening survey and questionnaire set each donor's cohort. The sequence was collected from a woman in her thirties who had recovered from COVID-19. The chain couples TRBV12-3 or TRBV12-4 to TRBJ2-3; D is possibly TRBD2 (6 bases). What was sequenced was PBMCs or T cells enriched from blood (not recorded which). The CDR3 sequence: CASVRGGADTQYF. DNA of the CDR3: TGTGCCAGCGTCCGAGGAGGGGCAGATACGCAGTATTTT.